This T cell receptor beta chain was sequenced in a study of blood T cell repertoires in COVID-19. As for the study in general: T cells, B-cell-depleted T cells, or PBMCs supplied cDNA or gDNA.

The germline CDR1 and CDR2 sequences are LGHNA and YNFKEQ. V gave up 4 bases and J gave up 2 bases, with 19 bases separating them. CDR3 length: 17 residues. Those who participated ranged in age from about 18 to 95 years and resided in approximately 23 US areas. Cohorts were determined from participant-reported clinical history. As originally analysed: Researchers report that nucleated cell counts were estimated from reference gene primer amplification. Sequencing used immunoSEQ multiplex PCR; TCRdb keeps in-frame clones, though not all of them. The V and J calls and the clone size are those of that table, but D and trimming were determined from the DNA. The sample shows about 200,000 clones, 86% of them seen only once. This clone was detected once.

This chain uses TRBV4-2 with TRBJ2-3; no firm D call. The TCR comes from a man aged 40-55 years with acute COVID-19. The sample taken for sequencing was PBMCs or T cells enriched from blood (not recorded which). As DNA, the CDR3 is TGTGCCAGCAGCCCACAAGATTGGTCTTCAATCACAGATACGCAGTATTTT. Its translation: CASSPQDWSSITDTQYF.